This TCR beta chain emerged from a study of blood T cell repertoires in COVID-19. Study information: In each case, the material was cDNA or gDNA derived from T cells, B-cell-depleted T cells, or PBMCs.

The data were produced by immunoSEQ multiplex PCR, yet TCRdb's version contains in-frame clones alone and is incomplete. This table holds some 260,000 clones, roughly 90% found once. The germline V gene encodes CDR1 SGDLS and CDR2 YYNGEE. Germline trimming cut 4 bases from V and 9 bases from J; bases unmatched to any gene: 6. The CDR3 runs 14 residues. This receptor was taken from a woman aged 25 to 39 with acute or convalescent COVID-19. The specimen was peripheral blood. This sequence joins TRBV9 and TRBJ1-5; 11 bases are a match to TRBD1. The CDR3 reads CASSTGQGAMPQHF. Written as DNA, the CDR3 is TGTGCCAGCAGCACCGGACAGGGGGCGATGCCCCAGCATTTT.